Listed below are T cell receptor beta chains from one sample, sequenced in a study of regulatory T cells in long-lasting Graves disease. TCRdb reprocessed the multiplex PCR reads via MiXCR and lists one record per CDR3 protein. The table has some 370,000 distinct CDR3 sequences, around 20% seen once. The specimen comprised peripheral blood mononuclear cells (PBMCs), sampled when the disease was refractory, from a patient treated with antithyroid drugs. These receptors were collected from a female donor with Graves disease. Each CDR3 is given with its conserved first and last residue. D genes are given only for firm matches. Rows give clone size only sometimes, using once, few, many, or a class for an expanded clone.

TRBD2,TRBJ2-7,TRBV29-1,few,TGCAGCGTTGTCTTGGCGGGAGGGCTCTACGAGCAGTACTTC,CSVVLAGGLYEQYF
TRBD1,TRBJ1-4,TRBV18,.,TGTGCCAGCTCAGCCCAGGGGGGAGGTGAAAAACTGTTTTTT,CASSAQGGGEKLFF
TRBD1,TRBJ2-7,TRBV7-2,many,TGTGCCAGCAGCTTAGAGACAGGGGGCGCCCTTTACGAGCAGTACTTC,CASSLETGGALYEQYF
TRBD1,TRBJ2-7,TRBV5-1,.,TGCGCCAGCAGTAAAGGACAGGGGATTTTCTACGAGCAGTACTTC,CASSKGQGIFYEQYF
.,TRBJ2-5,TRBV7-2,many,TGTGCCAGCAGCTTAGAGGGAAAAGTTGGGGAGACCCAGTACTTC,CASSLEGKVGETQYF
.,TRBJ2-4,TRBV7-7,.,TGTGCTAGCAGCTTAAGACCCGGACCCTTAGCCAAAAACATTCAGTACTTC,CASSLRPGPLAKNIQYF
.,TRBJ1-1,TRBV10-3,.,TGTGCCATCAGACCCGCCTTCGAAAACACTGAAGCTTTCTTT,CAIRPAFENTEAFF
.,TRBJ2-5,TRBV2,many,TGTGCCAGCAAACAGGACGGTCAAGAGACCCAGTACTTC,CASKQDGQETQYF
.,TRBJ2-7,TRBV24-1,many,TGTGCCACCAGTGGGCCGCCATCCTACGAGCAGTACTTC,CATSGPPSYEQYF
.,TRBJ2-7,TRBV27,.,TGTGCCGGCAGTTATGACAGGATTTCCTACGAGCAGTACTTC,CAGSYDRISYEQYF
.,TRBJ1-2,TRBV14,many,TGCGCCAGCAGCCAAGATGGAGCGGGGTATGGCTACACCTTC,CASSQDGAGYGYTF
.,TRBJ1-1,TRBV18,.,TGTGCCAGCTCACCTTCCGTCGCTAATCGGGCTTTCTTT,CASSPSVANRAFF
TRBD2,TRBJ2-1,TRBV7-3,.,TGTGCCAGCAGGTCCACTAGCGGTCCTTTGGGTGAGCAGTTCTTC,CASRSTSGPLGEQFF
.,TRBJ1-6,TRBV2,.,TGTGCCAGCAGTTCTAGAAAGGGGGGCCTGAGCTCCTATAATTCACCCCTCCACTTT,CASSSRKGGLSSYNSPLHF
.,TRBJ1-1,TRBV30,many,TGTGCCTGGAGCTCCTATGGGAGCAGGGACACTGAAGCTTTCTTT,CAWSSYGSRDTEAFF
TRBD2,TRBJ2-3,TRBV12-3/TRBV12-4,.,TGTGCCAGCAGCTTAGGAGCGGGAGGGGGGAGCACAGATACGCAGTATTTT,CASSLGAGGGSTDTQYF
TRBD1,TRBJ1-1,TRBV5-4,.,TGTGCCAGCAGCCTGACAGGGCTCGACACTGAAGCTTTCTTT,CASSLTGLDTEAFF
.,TRBJ2-7,TRBV29-1,.,TGCAGCGGGGGCCATGGAGTCTACGAGCAGTACTTC,CSGGHGVYEQYF
.,TRBJ1-1,TRBV19,many,TGTGCCAGCAGTATCAGCATGAACACTGAAGCTTTCTTT,CASSISMNTEAFF
TRBD2,TRBJ2-5,TRBV5-1,few,TGCGCCAGCAGCGGCGGGAGCAGTGAGACCCAGTACTTC,CASSGGSSETQYF
.,TRBJ2-1,TRBV19,.,TGTGCCAGTAGTATCAGGCGGGTAGCGGCATACAATGAGCAGTTCTTC,CASSIRRVAAYNEQFF
.,TRBJ1-1,TRBV20-1,few,TGCAGTGCTAGAATGGCGAACACTGAAGCTTTCTTT,CSARMANTEAFF
.,TRBJ2-7,TRBV7-9,many,TGTGCCAGCAGTCCAGGGGTCACCTACGAGCAGTACTTC,CASSPGVTYEQYF
TRBD2,TRBJ2-3,TRBV7-3,few,TGTGCCAGCAGCCAGGGGCTAGCGGGATACACAGATACGCAGTATTTT,CASSQGLAGYTDTQYF
.,TRBJ1-4,TRBV7-8,.,TGTGCCAGCAGCTTAGCGAGGTCAGGGATTGGGAGGACTAATGAAAAACTGTTTTTT,CASSLARSGIGRTNEKLFF
.,TRBJ1-6,TRBV20-1,.,TGCAGGCTCACGGATAATTCACCCCTCCACTTT,CRLTDNSPLHF
TRBD2,TRBJ2-3,TRBV7-2,few,TGTGCCAGCAGCCTCCGGGTGTTTGGGTTAGCGGGAGTTGTAGATACGCAGTATTTT,CASSLRVFGLAGVVDTQYF
.,TRBJ2-2,TRBV11-1,.,TGTGCCAGCAGACCTAGGGGGGCAGAGAACACCGGGGAGCTGTTTTTT,CASRPRGAENTGELFF
TRBD2,TRBJ2-7,TRBV3-1,.,TGTGCCAGCAGCCAAGAAAATACGCTAGCGGGAGGGCTCTACGAGCAGTACTTC,CASSQENTLAGGLYEQYF
.,TRBJ1-1,TRBV27,many,TGTGCCAGCAGCTTACTCCCCCCCAGGTTATCGAACACTGAAGCTTTCTTT,CASSLLPPRLSNTEAFF
TRBD1,TRBJ1-1,TRBV27,many,TGTGCCAGCACCCCGGGACAGGGGAGCGGCACTGAAGCTTTCTTT,CASTPGQGSGTEAFF
TRBD1,TRBJ1-2,TRBV2,many,TGTGCCAGCAGTGACCAGGGGGCTGAAGGCTACACCTTC,CASSDQGAEGYTF
TRBD1,TRBJ2-5,TRBV20-1,.,TGCAGTGCCCGGACAGGGGAAGGAGAGACCCAGTACTTC,CSARTGEGETQYF
.,TRBJ1-1,TRBV7-2,many,TGTGCCAGCAGCTTATCAGGCGCCACTGAAGCTTTCTTT,CASSLSGATEAFF
TRBD1,TRBJ1-5,TRBV6-1,few,TGTGCCAGCAGTGATTTGACAGGGCACAGTCAGCCCCAGCATTTT,CASSDLTGHSQPQHF
.,TRBJ1-5,TRBV28,.,TGTGCCAGCAGTAGGGGGTATAGCAATCAGCCCCAGCATTTT,CASSRGYSNQPQHF
.,TRBJ2-5,TRBV27,.,TGTGCCAGCAGTTGGACCGGGATGGGAGAGACCCAGTACTTC,CASSWTGMGETQYF
TRBD1,TRBJ1-2,TRBV28,many,TGTGCCAGCAGTTTCCCCAGGGGACAGATTTATGGCTACACCTTC,CASSFPRGQIYGYTF
TRBD1,TRBJ1-1,TRBV7-9,many,TGTGCCAGCAGCCCTCAGGGGGTTGGTGAAGCTTTCTTT,CASSPQGVGEAFF
.,TRBJ1-3,TRBV12-5,few,TGTGCTAGTGGCATTGGATCATCCGGCACCATATATTTT,CASGIGSSGTIYF
.,TRBJ2-3,TRBV3-1,few,TGTGCCAGCAGCCAAGTGGGGCGGGCCGGCACAGATACGCAGTATTTT,CASSQVGRAGTDTQYF
.,TRBJ2-5,TRBV7-9,.,TGTGCCAGCAGCTTAGGGGGCCTAGTGGGAGAGACCCAGTACTTC,CASSLGGLVGETQYF
.,TRBJ1-5,TRBV12-3/TRBV12-4,many,TGTGCCAGCAGCCCTGCGCGTACGGTCAATAGCAATCAGCCCCAGCATTTT,CASSPARTVNSNQPQHF
.,TRBJ2-2,TRBV18,.,TGTGCCAGCTCACCTCTTCCGATGCCCGGGGAGCTGTTTTTT,CASSPLPMPGELFF
TRBD1,TRBJ2-5,TRBV6-1,many,TGTGCCAGCAGTGAATTGGGGACAGGGTGGGGAGAGACCCAGTACTTC,CASSELGTGWGETQYF
TRBD1,TRBJ2-7,TRBV6-5,few,TGTGCCAGCAGTTACTCGACAGGGGGCTACGAGCAGTACTTC,CASSYSTGGYEQYF
.,TRBJ2-7,TRBV12-3/TRBV12-4,few,TGTGCCAGCAGTCCCTCAGGGGTGCAGTACTTC,CASSPSGVQYF
.,TRBJ1-1,TRBV12-3/TRBV12-4,many,TGTGCCAGCAGTTCTAGCCCGACTGTTAACACTGAAGCTTTCTTT,CASSSSPTVNTEAFF
TRBD1,TRBJ2-2,TRBV28,many,TGTGCCAGCAGTTCCCCCGGACAGGTGAACACCGGGGAGCTGTTTTTT,CASSSPGQVNTGELFF
TRBD1,TRBJ2-5,TRBV12-3/TRBV12-4,many,TGTGCCAGCAGCCCCAGCAGGGGGACAGGGCTAGAGACCCAGTACTTC,CASSPSRGTGLETQYF
.,TRBJ1-1,TRBV3-1,few,TGTGCCAGCAGCCGTATGGCAGGGAACACTGAAGCTTTCTTT,CASSRMAGNTEAFF
.,TRBJ2-7,TRBV7-2,once,TGTGCCAGCAGTCTCTCCTACAAGCAGTACTTC,CASSLSYKQYF
.,TRBJ1-5,TRBV3-1,.,TGTGCCAGCAGCCAATGGATGGACAGTCTGTCGCCCCAGCATTTT,CASSQWMDSLSPQHF
.,TRBJ2-7,TRBV29-1,few,TGCAGCGTTTCAGCAGCCTACGAGCAGTACTTC,CSVSAAYEQYF
.,TRBJ2-7,TRBV20-1,few,TGCAGTGCTAGAGATACCAGGGCGGTTTACGAGCAGTACTTC,CSARDTRAVYEQYF